These T cell receptor beta chains were read from a single sample in a study of T cell responses to AZD1222 COVID-19 vaccine. Using immunoSEQ multiplex PCR, the repertoire was profiled, and TCRdb retains in-frame clones only, with some absent. The sample has 100,000 to 120,000 clones; 92% are singletons. Sequenced here: peripheral blood, sampled on day 0 of AZD1222 vaccination. Receptor source: an adult in good health. Both conserved end residues are trimmed from each CDR3. Each record gives: V gene, J gene, CDR3 protein.

v_gene: TRBV20-1
j_gene: TRBJ1-1
CDR3aa: SGAGNTEAF

v_gene: TRBV27
j_gene: TRBJ1-1
CDR3aa: ASRPTGDLNTEAF

v_gene: TRBV21-1
j_gene: TRBJ2-7
CDR3aa: ASSKALWRPSSYEQY

v_gene: TRBV29-1
j_gene: TRBJ2-1
CDR3aa: SVDGQVGNEQF

v_gene: TRBV19
j_gene: TRBJ2-1
CDR3aa: ASSIYGTSGGGEQF

v_gene: TRBV5-6
j_gene: TRBJ1-1
CDR3aa: ASSRPRDLMNTEAF

v_gene: TRBV9
j_gene: TRBJ1-2
CDR3aa: ASSARQGVYGYT

v_gene: TRBV10-3
j_gene: TRBJ2-7
CDR3aa: AISEDKSSYEQY

v_gene: TRBV24-1
j_gene: TRBJ1-5
CDR3aa: ATSDGLEQPQH

v_gene: TRBV5-1
j_gene: TRBJ1-2
CDR3aa: ASSSITGTINYGYT

v_gene: TRBV27
j_gene: TRBJ2-7
CDR3aa: ASSRLDSYEQY

v_gene: TRBV6-2/TRBV6-3
j_gene: TRBJ2-1
CDR3aa: ASSEGLAGWNEQF

v_gene: TRBV29-1
j_gene: TRBJ2-1
CDR3aa: SGDRSSYNEQF

v_gene: TRBV10-3
j_gene: TRBJ2-1
CDR3aa: AISESSGGARAYNEQF

v_gene: TRBV5-6
j_gene: TRBJ2-7
CDR3aa: ASRGTSGVSYEQY

v_gene: TRBV5-5
j_gene: TRBJ2-7
CDR3aa: ASSTTIFGDRVHSEQY

v_gene: TRBV6-6
j_gene: TRBJ1-1
CDR3aa: ASSYSWQGTTEAF

v_gene: TRBV2
j_gene: TRBJ2-1
CDR3aa: ASSLHNEQF

v_gene: TRBV29-1
j_gene: TRBJ2-7
CDR3aa: SVRGWKSSYEQY

v_gene: TRBV16
j_gene: TRBJ2-5
CDR3aa: ASSTSGGAKTQY

v_gene: TRBV5-1
j_gene: TRBJ2-5
CDR3aa: ASSLTGGAETQY

v_gene: TRBV30
j_gene: TRBJ1-2
CDR3aa: AWKFLERRFYGYT

v_gene: TRBV18
j_gene: TRBJ2-5
CDR3aa: ASSPYPTQETQY

v_gene: TRBV7-9
j_gene: TRBJ1-6
CDR3aa: ASSLWASSPLH

v_gene: TRBV2
j_gene: TRBJ2-7
CDR3aa: ARRGYSSYEQY

v_gene: TRBV5-1
j_gene: TRBJ1-2
CDR3aa: ASSSLGANYGYT

v_gene: TRBV2
j_gene: TRBJ1-2
CDR3aa: ASSGFKTGGGKGYT

v_gene: TRBV28
j_gene: TRBJ1-3
CDR3aa: ASSYQGRTGNTIY

v_gene: TRBV5-5
j_gene: TRBJ1-2
CDR3aa: ASSSTENYGYT

v_gene: TRBV30
j_gene: TRBJ2-7
CDR3aa: AWSKRGLREQY

v_gene: TRBV5-8
j_gene: TRBJ1-1
CDR3aa: ASSLYGGANTEAF

v_gene: TRBV2
j_gene: TRBJ1-1
CDR3aa: ASIGNMNTEAF

v_gene: TRBV19
j_gene: TRBJ1-2
CDR3aa: ASSIFHRGQGGYT

v_gene: TRBV5-1
j_gene: TRBJ2-2
CDR3aa: ASSVPGQGATGELF

v_gene: TRBV28
j_gene: TRBJ1-5
CDR3aa: ASSPRSGQPQH

v_gene: TRBV19
j_gene: TRBJ2-2
CDR3aa: ASSIFGNTGELF